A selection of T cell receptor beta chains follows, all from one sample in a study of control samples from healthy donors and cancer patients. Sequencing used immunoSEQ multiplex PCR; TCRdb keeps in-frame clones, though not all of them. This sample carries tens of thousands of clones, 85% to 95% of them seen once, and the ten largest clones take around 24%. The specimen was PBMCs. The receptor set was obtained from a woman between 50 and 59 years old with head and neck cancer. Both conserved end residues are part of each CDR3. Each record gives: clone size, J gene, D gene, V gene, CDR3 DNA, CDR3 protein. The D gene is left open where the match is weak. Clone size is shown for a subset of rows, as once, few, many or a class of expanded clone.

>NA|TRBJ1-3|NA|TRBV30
TGTGCCTGGAGGGGGGATCCCTCTGGAAACACCATATATTTT
CAWRGDPSGNTIYF
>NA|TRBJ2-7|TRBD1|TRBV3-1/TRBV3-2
TGTGCCAGCAGCCGCCGGGACAGGGTGAGCGAGCAGTACTTC
CASSRRDRVSEQYF
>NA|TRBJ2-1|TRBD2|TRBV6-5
TGTGCCAGCAGTTTCAGGACTAGCGGGGGGAGTTATGAGCAGTTCTTC
CASSFRTSGGSYEQFF
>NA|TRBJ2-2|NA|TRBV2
TGTGCCAGTCCGGCAGGGCGAGGCGGGGAGCTGTTTTTT
CASPAGRGGELFF
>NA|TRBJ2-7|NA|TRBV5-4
TGTGCCAGCAGCTTGGCAGGGAATTACGAGCAGTACTTC
CASSLAGNYEQYF
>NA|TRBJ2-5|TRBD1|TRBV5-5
TGTGCCAGCAGCTTGCTACTTCCGGGACAGGCCCAGTACTTC
CASSLLLPGQAQYF
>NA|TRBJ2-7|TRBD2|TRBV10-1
TGCGCCAGCAGTGAGCGGCTAGCGGGAGGGCCGGGGGAGCAGTACTTC
CASSERLAGGPGEQYF
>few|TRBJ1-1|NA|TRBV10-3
TGTGCCATCAGTGAGTCGACTACGGCCACTGAAGCTTTCTTT
CAISESTTATEAFF
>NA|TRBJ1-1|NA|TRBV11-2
TGTGCCAGCAGCTTCCGGATGAACACTGAAGCTTTCTTT
CASSFRMNTEAFF
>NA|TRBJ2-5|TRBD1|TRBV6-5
TGTGCCAGCAAACAGGGGGCCAGTCGGCCGACCCAGTACTTC
CASKQGASRPTQYF
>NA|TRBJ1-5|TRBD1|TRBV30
TGTGCCTGGAGTGTTGAAGGGGGCCTGCATCAGCCCCAGCATTTT
CAWSVEGGLHQPQHF
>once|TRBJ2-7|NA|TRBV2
TGTGCCAGCAGTGAAGCGCTTAGAGGGGCTCAGCAGTACTTC
CASSEALRGAQQYF
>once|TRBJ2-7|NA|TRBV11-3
TGTGCCAGCAGCCTTCCCTTCGATCAGAGATACCTTTACGAGCAGTGCTTC
CASSLPFDQRYLYEQCF
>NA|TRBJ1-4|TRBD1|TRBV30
TGTGCCTGGAGACAGGGGTCCTTAGCTAATGAAAAACTGTTTTTT
CAWRQGSLANEKLFF
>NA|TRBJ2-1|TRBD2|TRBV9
TGTGCCAGCAGCGTAGGTAGCGGGGGGGCCTCACGGGATGAGCAGTTCTTC
CASSVGSGGASRDEQFF
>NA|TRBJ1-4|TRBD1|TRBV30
TGTGCCTGGAAGGGGGCCACTAATGAAAAACTGTTTTTT
CAWKGATNEKLFF
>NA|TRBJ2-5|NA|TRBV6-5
TGTGCCAGCAGCTCCCCCCTAGTGGACCGGGAGACCCAGTACTTC
CASSSPLVDRETQYF
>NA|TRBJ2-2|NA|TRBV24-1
TGTGCCACCAGTGATTTACCCAAACAGGCCGGGGGCACCGGGGAGCTGTTTTTT
CATSDLPKQAGGTGELFF
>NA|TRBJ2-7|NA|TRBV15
TGTGCCACCAGCAGTGACCCGACAGGCCTCCGGGAGCAGTACTTC
CATSSDPTGLREQYF
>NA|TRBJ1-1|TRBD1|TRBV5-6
TGTGCCAGCAGCTTCGGGACAGGGGCCATGGGCACTGAAGCTTTCTTT
CASSFGTGAMGTEAFF
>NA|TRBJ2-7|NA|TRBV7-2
TGTGCCAGCAGCACAACCGGGCCAGGGGCCTACGAGCAGTACTTC
CASSTTGPGAYEQYF
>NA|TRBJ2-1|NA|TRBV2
TGTGCCAGCAGTGAAGGACTAGGCCATAGCTCCTACAATGAGCAGTTCTTC
CASSEGLGHSSYNEQFF
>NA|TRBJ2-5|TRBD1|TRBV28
TGTGCCAGCAGCCCACAGGGGGCGCTGGGAGAGACCCAGTACTTC
CASSPQGALGETQYF
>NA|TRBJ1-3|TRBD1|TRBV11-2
TGTGCCAGCAGCCCGACCAGGGGGCCCTACTCTGGAAACACCATATATTTT
CASSPTRGPYSGNTIYF
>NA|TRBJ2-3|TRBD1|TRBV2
TGTGCCAGCGCGGGACAGGGGGCCGGAGATACGCAGTATTTT
CASAGQGAGDTQYF
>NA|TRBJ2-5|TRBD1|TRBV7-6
TGTGCCAGCAGCTTGGGACAGCAAGAGACCCAGTACTTC
CASSLGQQETQYF
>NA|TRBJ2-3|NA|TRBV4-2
TGTGCCAGCAGCCAAGACCGCCGGGATACGCAGTATTTT
CASSQDRRDTQYF
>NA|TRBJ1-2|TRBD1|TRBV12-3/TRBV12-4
TGTGCCAGCACCCTAGGCCAGGGGGTGGGCTACACCTTC
CASTLGQGVGYTF
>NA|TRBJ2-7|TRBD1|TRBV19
TGTGCCAGTAAATCGGGACAGCCCCCCTACGAGCAGTACTTC
CASKSGQPPYEQYF
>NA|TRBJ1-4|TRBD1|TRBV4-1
TGCGCCAGCAGCCAAGATGGGGGACAGACCTCTAGGCCGAATGAAAAACTGTTTTTT
CASSQDGGQTSRPNEKLFF
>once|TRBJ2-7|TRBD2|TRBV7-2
TGTGCCAGCAGCTTAGACAGCGGGGGCCTTCCCTACGAGCAGTACTTC
CASSLDSGGLPYEQYF
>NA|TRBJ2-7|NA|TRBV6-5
TGTGCCAGCAGTTACGGGGGGGCAAGGGAGCAGTACTTC
CASSYGGAREQYF
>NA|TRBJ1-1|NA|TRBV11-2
TGTGCCAGCAGCTTAGGAGGGGCCACTGAAGCTTTCTTT
CASSLGGATEAFF
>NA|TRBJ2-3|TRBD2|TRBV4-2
TGTGCCAGCAGCCTCGTCGGGGGGGCGGTTGATACGCAGTATTTT
CASSLVGGAVDTQYF
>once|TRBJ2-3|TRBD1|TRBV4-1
TGCGCCAGCAGCCAAGGTCTGACAGGGGGAGCGGGGGATACGCAGTATTTT
CASSQGLTGGAGDTQYF
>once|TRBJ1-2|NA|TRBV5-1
TGCGCCAGCAGCTTGGCCCCTGCAGGGTTGGATAACTATGGCTACACCTTC
CASSLAPAGLDNYGYTF
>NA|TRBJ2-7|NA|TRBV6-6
TGTGCCAGCAGTTCCTCCAGGGACAACGAGTACTTC
CASSSSRDNEYF
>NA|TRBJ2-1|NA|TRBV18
TGTGCCAGCTCACCGCGGTTTGGAGGGGGCGTCTACAATGAGCAGTTCTTC
CASSPRFGGGVYNEQFF
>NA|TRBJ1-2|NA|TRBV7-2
TGTGCCAGCAGTCCTGGGTCTAACTATGGCTACACCTTC
CASSPGSNYGYTF
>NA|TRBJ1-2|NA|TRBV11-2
TGTGCCAGCAGCTTAGTTCCGGCGCGGTCAGGTCGGTCCTATGGCTACACCTTC
CASSLVPARSGRSYGYTF
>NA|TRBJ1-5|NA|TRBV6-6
TGTGCCAGCAGTCCGCGGGAAGGGGCAGGTACTCAGCCCCAGCATTTT
CASSPREGAGTQPQHF
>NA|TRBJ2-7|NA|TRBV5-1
TGCGCCAGCAGCTCAAGGGGTCTCTACGAGCAGTACTTC
CASSSRGLYEQYF
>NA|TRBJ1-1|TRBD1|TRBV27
TGTGCCAGCAGTCCGAGGACAGGGGGGAACACTGAAGCTTTCTTT
CASSPRTGGNTEAFF
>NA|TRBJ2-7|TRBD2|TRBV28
TGTGCCAGCAGTCCGGGACTAGCGGGGGGAGTAGGCGAGCAGTACTTC
CASSPGLAGGVGEQYF
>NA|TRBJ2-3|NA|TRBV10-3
TGTGCCATCAGTGACGGCGGGTCTAGCACAGATACGCAGTATTTT
CAISDGGSSTDTQYF
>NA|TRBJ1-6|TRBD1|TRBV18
TGTGCCAGCTCTACAGGGGATAATTCACCCCTCCACTTT
CASSTGDNSPLHF
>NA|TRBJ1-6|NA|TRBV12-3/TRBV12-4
TGTGCCAGCAGTCCCCGGACTGGATCACCCCTCCACTTT
CASSPRTGSPLHF
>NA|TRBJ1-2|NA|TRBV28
TGTGCCAGCAGTACCGGGGGAGGGGGTAGGGGCTACACCTTC
CASSTGGGGRGYTF
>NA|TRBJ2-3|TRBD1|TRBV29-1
TGCAGCGTTCGACAGGGGGCAAGCACAGATACGCAGTATTTT
CSVRQGASTDTQYF
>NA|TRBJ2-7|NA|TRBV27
TGTGCCAGCAGTCCTGGACAGCTCTTCTACGAGCAGTACTTC
CASSPGQLFYEQYF
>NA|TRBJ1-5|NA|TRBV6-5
TGTGCCAGCAGTTATGGGGGGAGCAATCAGCCCCAGCATTTT
CASSYGGSNQPQHF
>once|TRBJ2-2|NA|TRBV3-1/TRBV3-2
TGTGCCAGCAGCCAACTAAGCTCGGGCAACACCGGGGAGCTGTTTTTT
CASSQLSSGNTGELFF
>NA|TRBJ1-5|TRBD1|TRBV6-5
TGTGCCAGCAGTTACTCCGGGACAGATAGCAATCAGCCCCAGCATTTT
CASSYSGTDSNQPQHF